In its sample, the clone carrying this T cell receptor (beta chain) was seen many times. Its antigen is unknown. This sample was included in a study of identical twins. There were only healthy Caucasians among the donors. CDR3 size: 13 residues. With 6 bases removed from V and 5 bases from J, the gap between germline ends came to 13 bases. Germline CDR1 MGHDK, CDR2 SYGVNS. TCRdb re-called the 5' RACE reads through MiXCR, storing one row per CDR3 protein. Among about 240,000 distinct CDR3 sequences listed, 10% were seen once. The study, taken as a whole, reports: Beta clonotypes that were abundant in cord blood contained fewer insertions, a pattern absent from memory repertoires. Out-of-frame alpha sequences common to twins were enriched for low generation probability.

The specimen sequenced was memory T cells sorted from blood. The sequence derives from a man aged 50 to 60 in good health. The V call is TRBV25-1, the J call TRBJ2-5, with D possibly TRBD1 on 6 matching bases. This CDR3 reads CASRTGIRETQYF. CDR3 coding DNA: TGTGCCAGCAGGACAGGAATCCGGGAGACCCAGTACTTC.